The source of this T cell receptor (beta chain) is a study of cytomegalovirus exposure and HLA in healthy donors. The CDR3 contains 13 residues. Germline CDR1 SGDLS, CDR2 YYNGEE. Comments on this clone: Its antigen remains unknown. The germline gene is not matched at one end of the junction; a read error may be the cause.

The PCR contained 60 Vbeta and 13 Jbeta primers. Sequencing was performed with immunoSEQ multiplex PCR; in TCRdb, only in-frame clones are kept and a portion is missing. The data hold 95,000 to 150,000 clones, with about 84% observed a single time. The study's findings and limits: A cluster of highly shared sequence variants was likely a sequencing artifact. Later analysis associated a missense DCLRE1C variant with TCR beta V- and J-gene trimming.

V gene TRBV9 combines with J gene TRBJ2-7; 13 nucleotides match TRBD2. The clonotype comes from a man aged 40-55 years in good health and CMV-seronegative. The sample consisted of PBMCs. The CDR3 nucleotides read TGTGCCAGCAGCCGGACTAGCGGGGGCCTCAGGCACTTC. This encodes CASSRTSGGLRHF.